This T cell receptor beta chain was obtained from a study of lymphopenia after photon versus proton radiotherapy. Study results and limitations: Oligoclonal CD8+ Temra expansion after nadir drove photon patients' diversity drop.

Details on this clone: What it recognizes is unknown.

The method was immunoSEQ multiplex PCR; TCRdb's version includes in-frame clones alone and lacks a portion of them. This table holds 55,000 to 70,000 clones, roughly 90% found once. CDR1 and CDR2 (germline): SGHDN, FVKESK. V dropped 4 bases and J dropped 6 bases, with 19 bases sitting between them. The length of the CDR3 is 16 residues. The sequence was obtained from a woman aged 70-85 years with pancreatic cancer. V is TRBV14 and J is TRBJ2-1, with D possibly TRBD2 on 5 matching bases. Sequences were derived from peripheral blood, sampled from a patient treated with photon-based radiotherapy. CDR3 region: CASSRTRISMFNEQFF. CDR3 sequence (DNA): TGTGCCAGCAGCCGGACTCGTATCTCTATGTTCAATGAGCAGTTCTTC.